This T cell receptor beta chain was recorded in a study of T cells in Graves' hyperthyroidism and ophthalmopathy (dated by TCRdb to about 2019). With respect to the entire study: Peripheral blood samples were taken at the time of initial diagnosis, prior to any treatment. To identify TCR V-J signatures that set the groups apart, the researchers used a discovery cohort of 90 to 100 patients, made up of 40 to 45 with Graves' ophthalmopathy and about 59 with stable Graves' hyperthyroidism. Whether ophthalmopathy could be predicted prospectively was tested in an independent validation cohort made up of fewer than 20 hyperthyroidism patients plus 17 patients who later progressed to ophthalmopathy. The approximately 90 discovery patients were divided at random into training and test sets in a 7:3 ratio. Thyroid tissue and blood T-cell repertoires from about 6 Graves' hyperthyroidism patients were also compared in the study. After blood sampling, hyperthyroidism patients were treated with methimazole at a starting dose of 30 mg daily, and ophthalmopathy patients were treated with high-dose intravenous methylprednisolone. TCR Vbeta CDR3 sequencing of approximately 140 peripheral blood samples (under 45 ophthalmopathy, 70 to 85 hyperthyroidism and around 17 progressor patients) is reported in the paper.

TCR beta CDR3 regions were amplified from RNA transcripts. A first-round RT-PCR of the TCR CDR3 used the HTBI primer set with the Qiagen OneStep RT-PCR kit. A second multiplex PCR round built the libraries, followed by size selection and purification. Sequencing of the libraries was done on an Illumina HiSeq2000 using paired-end 100 bp reads. The original pipeline was this. SOAPnuke was used to process the raw data, with reads discarded if the reads contained adapters or uncalled bases, had a mean Phred below 15, or lacked an exact constant-primer or identifier match. COPE v1.2.5 was used to merge the high-quality paired reads, and each unique nucleotide sequence was defined as a clonotype. Clonotypes were aligned to IMGT TRBV, TRBD and TRBJ reference segments using MiTCR v1.1. The analysis was restricted to V-J combinations with a frequency above 0.0001, which together covered over 99% of the repertoires. The TCS score was defined as the ratio of F50 (clonal expansion) to E x V (chaos), calculated using BLOSUM62-based TCRdist between CDR3 peptides within each V-J. Welch's t-statistics and random forest reduced 450 to 600 V-J features to roughly 13, which were used in a naive Bayes classifier (R e1071). TCRdb ran its own pipeline on the public reads, namely fastp trimming at Q25 and MiXCR clone calling, and kept in-frame beta chains. CDR3 protein duplicates are merged, each entry listing the most common genes and DNA. The V and J calls and clone size are TCRdb's, not the authors'. In all, the sample holds approximately 410,000 distinct CDR3 sequences, and 14% to 15% of those were seen once. The ten largest make up less than 15% of the sample.

A word on this clonotype: Its target antigen remains unknown. No base quality values were provided; no much bigger clone lies one nucleotide off.

Germline trimming amounts to 4 bases on V and 5 bases on J, with 1 as the count of junction bases outside the gene matches. The germline V gene (reference sequence) sets CDR1 to LNHDA and CDR2 to SQIVND. Its CDR3 holds 13 amino acids, cysteine through phenylalanine. This entry keeps only the CDR3 DNA: 39 bases, framed from base 1. General findings and caveats noted by the study authors: Sample size was not statistically predetermined, and blinding of investigators to group allocation was not performed. Most expanded thyroid clonotypes (frequency above 0.001) were also found in blood, which suggests that blood repertoires may mirror thyroid immune responses. In cross-validation, a model built on a 13 V-J signature told ophthalmopathy apart from stable hyperthyroidism with 87.88% sensitivity and approximately 84% specificity, and in testing the same model reached 80%/75%. During validation, the model predicted progression to ophthalmopathy a median of about 6.3 months ahead of onset, with roughly 65% sensitivity and about 75% specificity.

In the ophthalmopathy patients, disease was moderately to severely active, with a Clinical Activity Score of 3 or more, a NOSPECS grade of 4 or more, and a duration of less than 3 months. The study excluded patients with uncontrolled infections, other autoimmune diseases, pregnancy or lactation. Diagnoses were established on the basis of clinical symptoms, serum thyroxine and TRAb, thyroid ultrasound, and orbital computed tomography. PBMCs were isolated from approximately 10 ml of fresh peripheral blood by Ficoll-Paque density gradient centrifugation. Total RNA was extracted with Trizol reagent, and quality was checked on an Agilent 2100 Bioanalyzer.

The specimen was blood. This clonotype originated in a man aged 18 to 29 with Graves' ophthalmopathy. The V and J genes are TRBV19 and TRBJ1-1; 10 central bases correspond to TRBD1. The CDR3 sequence is CASSTDRGTEAFF. Here is the DNA: TGTGCCAGTAGTACGGACAGGGGGACTGAAGCTTTCTTT.